These T cell receptor beta chains were read from a single sample in a study of blood T cell repertoires in COVID-19. Produced via immunoSEQ multiplex PCR; TCRdb's table is partial and in-frame only. The sample holds 170,000 or so clones, 80% to 90% seen once. Sequenced sample: PBMCs or T cells enriched from blood (not recorded which). All receptors derive from a woman aged 18-29 years who had recovered from COVID-19. CDR3s include the opening cysteine and the closing phenylalanine or tryptophan.

J gene,V gene,CDR3 protein
TRBJ1-1,TRBV5-1,CASSIGQGYTEAFF
TRBJ1-1,TRBV28,CATSPPRGRATEAFF
TRBJ1-2,TRBV4-1,CASSQESDRGIYGYTF
TRBJ1-1,TRBV18,CASSPGQGAKAFF
TRBJ2-3,TRBV5-6,CASSDDRGPTDTQYF
TRBJ1-1,TRBV6-5,CASSYSGGLTEAFF
TRBJ2-1,TRBV6-5,CASSSSGRSSYNEQFF
TRBJ1-2,TRBV4-3,CASSQDRGEQRYTF
TRBJ2-2,TRBV6-1,CASSEPTGAGELFF
TRBJ1-1,TRBV19,CASSRTVLDTEAFF
TRBJ2-3,TRBV7-9,CASSLRTSGGTDTQYF
TRBJ1-1,TRBV19,CASKTGYAEAFF
TRBJ2-7,TRBV6-1,CASSEQAAGAYEQYF
TRBJ1-4,TRBV28,CATGDGTAYATNEKLFF
TRBJ1-1,TRBV10-2,CASRLFGTGEPAFF
TRBJ2-3,TRBV7-2,CASSQKNSGGLTDTQYF
TRBJ2-1,TRBV3-1/TRBV3-2,CASSRSSGYNEQFF
TRBJ1-3,TRBV7-2,CASSLVGASSGNTIYF
TRBJ2-1,TRBV20-1,CSAREGTEQFF
TRBJ2-1,TRBV5-1,CASSSELLAGASNEQFF
TRBJ2-6,TRBV23-1,CASSQFTGVSGANVLTF
TRBJ2-7,TRBV7-8,CASSLKGAAYEQYF
TRBJ2-3,TRBV30,CAWSKTGVPTDTQYF
TRBJ1-2,TRBV10-1,CASSGSKWARYGYTF